This TCR beta chain was identified in a study of cytomegalovirus exposure and HLA in healthy donors. Study-wide findings and caveats: In a later analysis, V- and J-gene trimming of beta chains associated with a DCLRE1C missense variant, replicated independently. Follow-up analysis found HLA locus-dependent TCR association rates, highest for DRB1 and lowest for HLA-C.

The primer mix had 60 Vbeta and 13 Jbeta primers. Per the original methods: Roughly 10 million shared chains were among approximately 80 million unique TCR beta chains counted in a later analysis. Sequenced by immunoSEQ multiplex PCR; TCRdb stores in-frame clones only, minus some. For V, J and clone size, that table is used; D and trimming come from the DNA. Of about 130,000 clones listed, around 83% were seen once; the top ten hold roughly 1.2%. Germline-derived CDR1 and CDR2 are KGHSH and LQKENI. This CDR3 has 18 residues. V shed 2 bases, J shed 0 bases, and the junction held 6 bases outside the gene matches. Turning to this clone: What it binds is unknown.

The sample was PBMCs. The chain links TRBV18 to TRBJ2-3, with 12 positions matching TRBD2. The TCR was taken from a girl aged 2-9 years in good health and CMV-seronegative. The CDR3 nucleotides read TGTGCCAGCTCACCATTTGGGACTAGCGGGTCTAGCACAGATACGCAGTATTTT. It codes for CASSPFGTSGSSTDTQYF.